This is a list of T cell receptor beta chains from one sample in a study of T cells after yellow fever vaccination. TCRdb passed the 5' RACE reads through MiXCR, listing each CDR3 protein once. The table has around 590,000 distinct CDR3 sequences, approximately 13% seen once. The sequencing here drew on PBMCs, taken on the day of the yellow fever booster vaccination. The receptor source for this set is a young man who received the YFV17D yellow fever vaccine. Each CDR3 is given with its conserved first and last residue. D genes are given only for firm matches. Clone size is shown for a subset of rows, as once, few, many or a class of expanded clone.

V gene	J gene	clone size	D gene	CDR3 protein	CDR3 DNA
TRBV5-8	TRBJ2-7	few	TRBD2	CASSSRLAGVDEQYF	TGTGCCAGCAGCTCCCGACTAGCGGGAGTCGACGAGCAGTACTTC
TRBV5-1	TRBJ2-5	few	.	CASSYRYGASETQYF	TGCGCCAGCAGCTATAGATACGGTGCTTCAGAGACCCAGTACTTC
TRBV7-9	TRBJ2-5	many	.	CASIPTGKETQYF	TGTGCCAGCATCCCGACAGGAAAAGAGACCCAGTACTTC
TRBV11-2	TRBJ2-1	few	TRBD2	CASSLELAGPYNEQFF	TGTGCCAGCAGCTTAGAACTAGCGGGACCCTACAATGAGCAGTTCTTC
TRBV7-9	TRBJ2-4	.	.	CASSLGPIQYF	TGTGCCAGCAGCTTAGGGCCCATTCAGTACTTC
TRBV4-1	TRBJ2-5	.	TRBD2	CASSHAGGAETQYF	TGCGCCAGCAGCCACGCGGGAGGGGCAGAGACCCAGTACTTC
TRBV20-1	TRBJ2-3	few	TRBD1	CSAKDRASPTDTQYF	TGCAGTGCCAAAGACAGGGCGTCACCTACAGATACGCAGTATTTT
TRBV4-2	TRBJ2-3	.	.	CASSQVGGSRTDTQYF	TGTGCCAGCAGCCAGGTGGGGGGTAGCAGAACAGATACGCAGTATTTT
TRBV29-1	TRBJ2-7	many	.	CSVVIAGEQYF	TGCAGCGTTGTGATTGCCGGCGAGCAGTACTTC
TRBV6-1	TRBJ2-3	few	TRBD2	CASNRAGPTDTQYF	TGTGCCAGCAATAGAGCGGGACCCACAGATACGCAGTATTTT
TRBV5-6	TRBJ2-7	.	.	CASSLGPSSGEQYF	TGTGCCAGCAGCTTGGGACCCTCGAGCGGCGAGCAGTACTTC